Below are 24 T cell receptor beta chains sequenced from a single sample in a study of T cells in Graves' hyperthyroidism and ophthalmopathy. Template material for amplifying TCR beta CDR3 regions consisted of RNA transcripts. A first-round RT-PCR of the TCR CDR3 used the HTBI primer set. One entry per CDR3 protein, called by TCRdb with MiXCR from the multiplex PCR reads. This sample carries a few hundred thousand distinct CDR3 sequences, about 15% of them seen once, and the ten largest clones take about 33%. What was sequenced was blood. The receptor set was obtained from a woman in her thirties with Graves' hyperthyroidism.

On this clonotype: A read error may explain this, as a much larger clone is one base away. The chain combines TRBV16 with TRBJ1-1; perhaps TRBD1 as D (5 bases). Looked up from germline, CDR1 is KGHSY and CDR2 is FQNENV. The CDR3 length is 13 residues. CDR3 DNA sequence: TGTGCCTGCAGCCCCGGGACGAACACTGAAGCTTTCTTT. This gives the protein CACSPGTNTEAFF.

In this sample, this clonotype turned up many times. The V and J genes are TRBV20-1 and TRBJ1-1; TRBD1 aligns across 8 bases. Germline CDR1 DFQATT, CDR2 SNEGSKA (reference sequence). J gave up 3 bases and V 6 bases, and 0 bases lay outside the gene matches. The CDR3 runs 11 residues. The CDR3 protein is CSATGDTEAFF. DNA for the CDR3: TGCAGTGCGACAGGGGACACTGAAGCTTTCTTT.

This clonotype was seen repeatedly, ten times or more. This sequence joins TRBV13 and TRBJ2-7; 8 positions match TRBD1. The CDR3 runs to 15 residues. The germline V gene has CDR1 PRHDT and CDR2 FYEKMQ (reference sequence). Losses at the gene ends were 5 bases for V and 6 bases for J; bases not matched to a gene: 12. The CDR3 region has the DNA TGTGCCAGCAGCGATAGCCTTCAGGGGGCGACCGAGCAGTACTTC. This translates into CASSDSLQGATEQYF.

The J gene is TRBJ1-6, the V gene TRBV10-3; tentatively, D is TRBD1 (6 bases). The CDR3 is made up of 20 amino acids. Trimming stripped 6 bases from V and 0 bases from J, with 24 bases between. Germline lookup yields CDR1 ENHRY and CDR2 SYGVKD. CDR3: CAISVSGGDGKSSYNSPLHF. The CDR3 bases are TGTGCCATCAGCGTCTCGGGGGGCGATGGGAAAAGCTCCTATAATTCACCCCTCCACTTT.

This clonotype was counted many times. V usage is TRBV20-1 and J usage is TRBJ1-4, with TRBD1 matching over 8 bases. The CDR3 loop spans 13 amino acids. The V gene end was trimmed by 5 bases and the J gene end by 7 bases; junction bases not matched to a gene: 6. Germline CDR1 is DFQATT and CDR2 is SNEGSKA (reference sequence). The CDR3 protein is CSAVDREGEKLFF. CDR3 coding DNA: TGCAGTGCTGTGGACAGGGAAGGTGAAAAACTGTTTTTT.

The sample holds many counts of this clonotype. The V and J genes are TRBV2 and TRBJ1-1; 7 bases are shared with TRBD1. Germline lookup yields CDR1 SNHLY and CDR2 FYNNEI. J gave up 4 bases and V 4 bases, and 6 bases lay outside the gene matches. The CDR3 extends over 14 amino acids. Here the CDR3 DNA reads TGTGCCAGCAGTGTATCGCGGGACAGCACTGAAGCTTTCTTT. Translated: CASSVSRDSTEAFF.

This clonotype was found many times. The rearrangement uses TRBV2 and TRBJ1-1; no definite D call. Trimming removed 0 bases at V and 6 bases at J, with 11 bases between. There are 14 residues in the CDR3. Per germline, CDR1 SNHLY and CDR2 FYNNEI. CDR3 region: CASSEAPQVAEAFF. CDR3 coding DNA: TGTGCCAGCAGTGAAGCGCCCCAGGTGGCTGAAGCTTTCTTT.

This clonotype appeared many times. The gene calls are TRBV2 and TRBJ2-1; 7 bases match TRBD2. With 4 bases clipped from V and 4 bases from J, the junction kept 7 bases outside the gene matches. Germline V gene data show CDR1 as SNHLY and CDR2 as FYNNEI. The CDR3 has 15 residues. CDR3 sequence (DNA): TGTGCCAGCAGTGCCTTGGCTAGCGGATACAATGAGCAGTTCTTC. Translation: CASSALASGYNEQFF.

This chain links TRBV2 with TRBJ2-3; 8 bases are a match to TRBD2. The CDR3 is 14 amino acids. The trim removed 2 bases at V and 7 bases at J, leaving 5 bases unmatched. CDR1 is SNHLY and CDR2 is FYNNEI in the germline V gene. Written as DNA, the CDR3 is TGTGCCAGCAGTGAAAATGCGGGGGGCTATACGCAGTATTTT. It specifies CASSENAGGYTQYF. The full variable domain, rest sourced from reference TRBV2 and TRBJ2-3, is EPEVTQTPSHQVTQMGQEVILRCVPISNHLYFYWYRQILGQKVEFLVSFYNNEISEKSEIFDDQFSVERPDGSNFTLKIRSTKLEDSAMYFCASSENAGGYTQYFGPGTRLTVL.

This clonotype was seen ten or more times. Written as DNA, the CDR3 is TGCGCCAGCAGCCGGACAGCAGGGAACACTGAAGCTTTCTTT. It yields the protein CASSRTAGNTEAFF. This chain uses TRBV5-1 with TRBJ1-1; possible D gene TRBD1, 6 bases. Germline V gene data show CDR1 as SGHRS and CDR2 as YFSETQ. Trimming shortened V by 4 bases and J by 1 base, and 11 bases separated the two germline ends. This CDR3 has 14 residues.

In its sample, this clonotype was seen a few times. The CDR3 DNA sequence: TGTGCCAGCAGCTTCGGACTAGCGGGAGGGCCGGGTAGCACAGATACGCAGTATTTT. Translated, it gives CASSFGLAGGPGSTDTQYF. V and J are TRBV7-9 and TRBJ2-3, with TRBD2 matching over 15 bases. Germline V gives CDR1 SEHNR, CDR2 FQNEAQ (reference sequence). The CDR3 runs 19 residues. After removal of 3 bases from V and 0 bases from J, the junction contained 7 bases not matched to a gene.

About this clonotype itself: A much larger clone differs by one base, so this may be a read error. The gene calls are TRBV6-2 or TRBV6-3 and TRBJ2-2, with D perhaps TRBD2 (5 bases). In germline, CDR1 is MNHEY, CDR2 SVGEGT. This CDR3 contains 14 residues. CDR3 residues: CASSYGENTGERFF. CDR3 sequence (DNA): TGTGCCAGCAGTTATGGGGAGAACACCGGGGAGCGGTTTTTT.

V and J are TRBV27 and TRBJ2-2; a weak D match, TRBD1 (5 bases). The CDR3 sequence is 14 residues long. Between the trimmed V and J ends, which lost 7 bases and 3 bases, there was a span of 12 bases. The germline CDR1 and CDR2 sequences are MNHEY and SMNVEV (reference sequence). The CDR3 coding sequence is TGTGCCAGCACTCTCGGACATGACACCGGGGAGCTGTTTTTT. Protein product: CASTLGHDTGELFF.

This clonotype was observed a handful of times. V gene TRBV27 combines with J gene TRBJ2-2; D unresolved. This CDR3 contains 15 residues. The germline gives CDR1 MNHEY, CDR2 SMNVEV (reference sequence). V was pared by 2 bases and J by 0 bases, with 7 bases between. The CDR3 nucleotides are TGTGCCAGCAGTTTAGTGGCTGCGAACACCGGGGAGCTGTTTTTT. Amino acids: CASSLVAANTGELFF.

V is TRBV5-1 and J is TRBJ2-5; the D gene is possibly TRBD2 (6 bases). Trimming shortened V by 0 bases and J by 4 bases, and 16 bases separated the two germline ends. CDR1 and CDR2 from the germline V gene are SGHRS and YFSETQ. The CDR3 contains 16 residues. CDR3 protein: CASSLAMVGSGETQYF. The CDR3 coding sequence is TGCGCCAGCAGCTTGGCCATGGTGGGTAGCGGAGAGACCCAGTACTTC.

The V gene is TRBV4-1, the J gene TRBJ1-6; 8 nucleotides match TRBD1. The germline CDR1 and CDR2 sequences are MGHRA and YSYEKL. Germline trimming cut 2 bases from V and 6 bases from J; bases unmatched to any gene: 9. The CDR3 is 17 residues long. The chain's CDR3 is CASSQQGATLTNSPLHF. In DNA form, the CDR3 reads TGCGCCAGCAGCCAACAGGGGGCGACCCTCACTAATTCACCCCTCCACTTT.

This clonotype was counted a few times. J is TRBJ2-2 and V is TRBV5-6; 9 nucleotides line up with TRBD1. In germline, CDR1 is SGHDT, CDR2 YYEEEE. This CDR3 spans 17 amino acids. The J segment lost 1 base and the V segment lost 4 bases, leaving 8 bases of the junction unmatched. DNA of the CDR3: TGTGCCAGCAGCCACCTGCGGGACAGGGTGAACACCGGGGAGCTGTTTTTT. Its translation: CASSHLRDRVNTGELFF.

This clonotype came up many times. The chain carries TRBV6-1 and TRBJ2-7; 11 bases line up with TRBD1. This CDR3 has 15 residues. With V trimmed by 6 bases and J by 6 bases, 10 bases remained unmatched. CDR1 and CDR2 from the germline V gene are MNHNS and SASEGT. The CDR3 loop reads CASRYSPGTGGEQYF. The CDR3 region has the DNA TGTGCCAGCAGATATAGTCCCGGGACAGGGGGCGAGCAGTACTTC.

The genes are TRBV2 and TRBJ2-7, with TRBD1 matching over 9 bases. The junction had 14 bases not matched to a gene; V was cut back by 6 bases and J by 5 bases. Germline V lookup: CDR1 SNHLY, CDR2 FYNNEI. The CDR3 contains 16 residues. The CDR3, as DNA: TGTGCCAGCAGCCAGACCCGGGACAGGGTTTCGAACGAGCAGTACTTC. It yields the protein CASSQTRDRVSNEQYF.

The chain couples TRBV20-1 to TRBJ2-1, with 10 nucleotides matching TRBD2. Germline V CDR1 and CDR2: DFQATT, SNEGSKA (reference sequence). The CDR3 extends over 15 amino acids. After removal of 1 base from V and 4 bases from J, the junction contained 4 bases not matched to a gene. The CDR3 is CSARGQREGYNEQFF. CDR3 nucleotide sequence: TGCAGTGCTAGAGGCCAGCGGGAGGGATACAATGAGCAGTTCTTC.

The gene calls are TRBV5-1 and TRBJ2-2; weak D call: TRBD1 (5 bases). The length of the CDR3 is 16 residues. CDR1 and CDR2 (germline): SGHRS, YFSETQ. V lost 4 bases, J lost 6 bases, and 19 bases lay in between. In nucleotides, the CDR3 is TGCGCCAGCAGCGGGGCCTCCGGATGGCGATCCGGGGAGCTGTTTTTT. This codes for CASSGASGWRSGELFF.

In this sample, this clonotype turned up many times. This chain joins TRBV2 and TRBJ1-5, with D maybe TRBD1 (6 bases). This CDR3 spans 14 amino acids. V gave up 5 bases and J gave up 4 bases, with 12 bases separating them. Per the germline V gene, CDR1 is SNHLY and CDR2 is FYNNEI. The CDR3 loop is CASSQQGRNQPQHF. Here the CDR3 DNA reads TGTGCCAGCAGTCAACAGGGTCGAAATCAGCCCCAGCATTTT.

The CDR3 reads CASSVGTATSTDTQYF. The DNA for the CDR3 is TGTGCCAGCAGCGTAGGAACAGCAACTAGCACAGATACGCAGTATTTT. This rearrangement joins TRBV9 to TRBJ2-3, with D unresolved. CDR1 and CDR2 (germline): SGDLS, YYNGEE. The CDR3 loop spans 16 amino acids. V shed 0 bases and J shed 0 bases, with 11 bases lying between them. The full variable domain, its missing parts supplied by reference TRBV9 and TRBJ2-3, is DSGVTQTPKHLITATGQRVTLRCSPRSGDLSVYWYQQSLDQGLQFLIQYYNGEERAKGNILERFSAQQFPDLHSELNLSSLELGDSALYFCASSVGTATSTDTQYFGPGTRLTVL.

This clonotype has only a few counts. The CDR3 nucleotides read TGTGCCAGCAGTTCTTACTGGGGCCAGGCTGGCTACACCTTC. Its translation is CASSSYWGQAGYTF. V and J are TRBV28 and TRBJ1-2; D possibly corresponds to TRBD1 (5 bases). V lost 4 bases and J lost 7, with 16 bases in between. The CDR3 loop spans 14 amino acids. Germline V gene data show CDR1 as MDHEN and CDR2 as SYDVKM.